The rows below give T cell receptor beta chains drawn from one sample of a study of cytomegalovirus exposure and HLA in healthy donors. Sequencing was performed with immunoSEQ multiplex PCR; in TCRdb, only in-frame clones are kept and a portion is missing. This repertoire includes roughly 78,000 clones. The sample comprised PBMCs. Every receptor here comes from a man aged 35-49 years in good health and CMV-seronegative. Each CDR3 is given with its conserved first and last residue. D genes are given only for firm matches.

CDR3 DNA: TGTGCCAGCAGTGCAGGCAGGGGGTTCAATCAGCCCCAGCATTTT; CDR3 protein: CASSAGRGFNQPQHF; V gene: TRBV2; D gene: TRBD1; J gene: TRBJ1-5
CDR3 DNA: TGTGCCAGCAGACTCGCGGGCACTGAAGCTTTCTTT; CDR3 protein: CASRLAGTEAFF; V gene: TRBV5-8; D gene: NA; J gene: TRBJ1-1
CDR3 DNA: TGTGCCAGCAGTATAGGGACAGGGGTTAACTATGGCTACACCTTC; CDR3 protein: CASSIGTGVNYGYTF; V gene: TRBV27; D gene: TRBD1; J gene: TRBJ1-2
CDR3 DNA: TGTGCCAGCAGCTCGCAGGGGATGAACACTGAAGCTTTCTTT; CDR3 protein: CASSSQGMNTEAFF; V gene: TRBV6-5; D gene: NA; J gene: TRBJ1-1
CDR3 DNA: TGTGCCACCAGCAGAGAGAAGGGGTGGGCTGAAGCTTTCTTT; CDR3 protein: CATSREKGWAEAFF; V gene: TRBV15; D gene: NA; J gene: TRBJ1-1
CDR3 DNA: TGTGCCAGTAGTACAACGGGAGATACGCAGTATTTT; CDR3 protein: CASSTTGDTQYF; V gene: TRBV19; D gene: NA; J gene: TRBJ2-3
CDR3 DNA: TGCGCCAGCAGCCAAAACAATGATGACACCATATATTTT; CDR3 protein: CASSQNNDDTIYF; V gene: TRBV5-1; D gene: NA; J gene: TRBJ1-3
CDR3 DNA: TGTGCCAGTTCCGCCGAGGCACTTTCCGGGACTGAAGCTTTCTTT; CDR3 protein: CASSAEALSGTEAFF; V gene: TRBV19; D gene: NA; J gene: TRBJ1-1
CDR3 DNA: TGTGCCAGCAGCCAGGGACAGGGTAGCGCTGGAAACACCATATATTTT; CDR3 protein: CASSQGQGSAGNTIYF; V gene: TRBV7-9; D gene: TRBD1; J gene: TRBJ1-3
CDR3 DNA: TGTGCCAGCTCACCGGGACTAGTCCAAGAGACCCAGTACTTC; CDR3 protein: CASSPGLVQETQYF; V gene: TRBV18; D gene: TRBD2; J gene: TRBJ2-5
CDR3 DNA: TGCAGCGTTGGGGGGACTAGCGGGAGTTACGAGCAGTACTTC; CDR3 protein: CSVGGTSGSYEQYF; V gene: TRBV29-1; D gene: TRBD2; J gene: TRBJ2-7
CDR3 DNA: TGTGCCCAGGGCCTAGACTCCTACAATGAGCAGTTCTTC; CDR3 protein: CAQGLDSYNEQFF; V gene: TRBV30; D gene: NA; J gene: TRBJ2-1
CDR3 DNA: TGTGCCAGCAGCTTGGGACAGGGTTATGGCTACACCTTC; CDR3 protein: CASSLGQGYGYTF; V gene: TRBV7-9; D gene: TRBD1; J gene: TRBJ1-2
CDR3 DNA: TGTGCCAGCTCACCAGGTGGGCATGAGCAGTTCTTC; CDR3 protein: CASSPGGHEQFF; V gene: TRBV18; D gene: NA; J gene: TRBJ2-1
CDR3 DNA: TGCGCCAGCAGCCCCCGAGCGAGCGGAGGACCCTACGAGCAGTACTTC; CDR3 protein: CASSPRASGGPYEQYF; V gene: TRBV4-1; D gene: NA; J gene: TRBJ2-7
CDR3 DNA: TGTGCCAGCAGCTTTTCTAGCGGAGAGCCATACAATGAGCAGTTCTTC; CDR3 protein: CASSFSSGEPYNEQFF; V gene: TRBV7-2; D gene: TRBD2; J gene: TRBJ2-1
CDR3 DNA: TGTGCCAGCAGCACCACAGGGTATAGCACAGATACGCAGTATTTT; CDR3 protein: CASSTTGYSTDTQYF; V gene: TRBV27; D gene: NA; J gene: TRBJ2-3
CDR3 DNA: TGTGCCAGCAGTGCGGGGGGTGAGCAGTTCTTC; CDR3 protein: CASSAGGEQFF; V gene: TRBV6-4; D gene: TRBD2; J gene: TRBJ2-1
CDR3 DNA: TGTGCCAGCAGTTTCTTGGGGAGGAATGAGCAGTTCTTC; CDR3 protein: CASSFLGRNEQFF; V gene: TRBV28; D gene: NA; J gene: TRBJ2-1
CDR3 DNA: TGTGCCAGCAGCAAAACAACAGGGCCCGGCTACAATGAGCAGTTCTTC; CDR3 protein: CASSKTTGPGYNEQFF; V gene: TRBV21-1; D gene: NA; J gene: TRBJ2-1
CDR3 DNA: TGTGCCAGCAGTCGAGGGACTCGTACCGGGGAGCTGTTTTTT; CDR3 protein: CASSRGTRTGELFF; V gene: TRBV6-5; D gene: NA; J gene: TRBJ2-2
CDR3 DNA: TGTGCCAGTAGTATATCGCTAGCGGGGGCCGAAGAGAAAACATCGGTGCGGTTCTTC; CDR3 protein: CASSISLAGAEEKTSVRFF; V gene: TRBV19; D gene: TRBD2; J gene: TRBJ2-1
CDR3 DNA: TGTGCCAGCAGCTCTCAGACAGGGGGCGGGCTTGGCTACACCTTC; CDR3 protein: CASSSQTGGGLGYTF; V gene: TRBV7-2; D gene: TRBD1; J gene: TRBJ1-2
CDR3 DNA: TGTGCCAGCAGCTTCGGCGGGGCTGCCTACAATGAGCAGTTCTTC; CDR3 protein: CASSFGGAAYNEQFF; V gene: TRBV5-6; D gene: NA; J gene: TRBJ2-1
CDR3 DNA: TGTGCCAGCAATCGCCAGACGACTCCCTACGAGCAGTACTTC; CDR3 protein: CASNRQTTPYEQYF; V gene: TRBV28; D gene: NA; J gene: TRBJ2-7
CDR3 DNA: TGTGCTAGTGCAGACAGGGGAAACTATGGCTACACCTTC; CDR3 protein: CASADRGNYGYTF; V gene: TRBV12-5; D gene: TRBD1; J gene: TRBJ1-2
CDR3 DNA: TGTGCCAGCAGCCGCTGGACAGGGACTAATGAAAAACTGTTTTTT; CDR3 protein: CASSRWTGTNEKLFF; V gene: TRBV9; D gene: TRBD1; J gene: TRBJ1-4
CDR3 DNA: TGTGCCAGCAGAGCGGGACAGGGGTACACTGAAGCTTTCTTT; CDR3 protein: CASRAGQGYTEAFF; V gene: TRBV6-5; D gene: TRBD1; J gene: TRBJ1-1
CDR3 DNA: TGTGCCAGCAGCTTGGCCGCGACAGGGGGTTACTCCTACGAGCAGTACTTC; CDR3 protein: CASSLAATGGYSYEQYF; V gene: TRBV5-4; D gene: TRBD1; J gene: TRBJ2-7
CDR3 DNA: TGCGCCAGCAGTCCGACCACTATACACACTGAAGCTTTCTTT; CDR3 protein: CASSPTTIHTEAFF; V gene: TRBV10-1; D gene: NA; J gene: TRBJ1-1
CDR3 DNA: TGTGCCAGTAGTAGGGCTAGCGGGTCGAACACCGGGGAGCTGTTTTTT; CDR3 protein: CASSRASGSNTGELFF; V gene: TRBV19; D gene: TRBD2; J gene: TRBJ2-2
CDR3 DNA: TGTGCCAGCAGTCGGGACATCGGTAGGGCTGAAGCTTTCTTT; CDR3 protein: CASSRDIGRAEAFF; V gene: TRBV6-5; D gene: NA; J gene: TRBJ1-1